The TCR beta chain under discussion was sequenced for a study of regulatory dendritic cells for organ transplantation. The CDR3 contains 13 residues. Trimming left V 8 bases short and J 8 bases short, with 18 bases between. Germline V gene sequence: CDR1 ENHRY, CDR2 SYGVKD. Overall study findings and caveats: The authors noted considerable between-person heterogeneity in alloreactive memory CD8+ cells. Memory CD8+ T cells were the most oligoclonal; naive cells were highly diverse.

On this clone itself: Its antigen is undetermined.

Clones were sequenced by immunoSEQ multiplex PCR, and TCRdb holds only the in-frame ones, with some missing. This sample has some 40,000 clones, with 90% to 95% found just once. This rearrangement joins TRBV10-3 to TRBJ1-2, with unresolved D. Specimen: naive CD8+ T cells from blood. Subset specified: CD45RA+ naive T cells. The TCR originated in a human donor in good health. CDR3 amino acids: CAIGEPQRGGYTF. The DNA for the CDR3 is TGTGCCATCGGGGAACCTCAAAGAGGCGGCTACACCTTC.